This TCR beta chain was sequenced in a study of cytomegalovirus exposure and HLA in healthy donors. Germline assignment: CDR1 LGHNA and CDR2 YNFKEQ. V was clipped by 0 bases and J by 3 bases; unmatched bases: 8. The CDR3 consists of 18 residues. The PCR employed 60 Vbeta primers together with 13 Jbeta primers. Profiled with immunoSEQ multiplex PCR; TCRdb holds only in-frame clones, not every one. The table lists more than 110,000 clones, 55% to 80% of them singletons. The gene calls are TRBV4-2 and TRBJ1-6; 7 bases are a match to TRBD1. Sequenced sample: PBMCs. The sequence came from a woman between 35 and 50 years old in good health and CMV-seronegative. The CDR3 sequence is CASSQDPPGTVYNSPLHF. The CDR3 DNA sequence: TGTGCCAGCAGCCAAGATCCCCCCGGGACAGTCTATAATTCACCCCTCCACTTT.